The present entry profiles one TCR beta chain with its context. Its antigen remains unidentified. V lost 6 bases to trimming and J lost 7 bases; unmatched junction nucleotides: 1. The germline CDR1 and CDR2 sequences are MNHNS and SASEGT. The length of the CDR3 is 11 residues. PCR used 60 Vbeta primers and 13 Jbeta primers. TCRdb's table, derived via immunoSEQ multiplex PCR, lists solely in-frame clones and lacks some. The sample includes about 89,000 clones, 75% to 90% of them seen just once. The sample originates from a study of cytomegalovirus exposure and HLA in healthy donors. Points from the study as a whole: Later analysis demonstrated an association between a missense DCLRE1C variant and TCR beta V- and J-gene trimming. When the data were analyzed later, several of the most significant clusters appeared to be linked to common viral pathogens.

The receptor's source is a man aged 35 to 55 in good health and CMV-seropositive. This chain links TRBV6-1 with TRBJ1-2, with 8 bases that match TRBD1. The sample was PBMCs. CDR3 bases: TGTGCCAGCAGGACAGGGGTTGGCTACACCTTC. Amino acid sequence: CASRTGVGYTF.